This T cell receptor (beta chain) was found in a study of blood T cells in healthy people across ages. A J-beta primer mix and a sample-barcoded 5' primer were used in a second PCR of about 7 to 12 cycles. TCRdb re-called the 5' RACE reads with MiXCR, one entry per CDR3 protein. Among approximately 800,000 distinct CDR3 sequences, roughly 60% were seen once, and the ten largest hold over 20%. There are 15 residues in the CDR3. Germline lookup yields CDR1 LGHNA and CDR2 YSLEER. Trimming pared 0 bases from V and 4 bases from J, leaving 12 bases between. The gene calls are TRBV4-3 and TRBJ1-1; a weak D match, TRBD1 (6 bases). The sequence was obtained from a man aged 30 to 39 in good health. Sequenced: blood. CDR3 bases: TGCGCCAGCAGCCAAGACCGGAGGGGGGGCACTGAAGCTTTCTTT. This translates into CASSQDRRGGTEAFF.